A selection of T cell receptor beta chains follows, all from one sample in a study of tumor-infiltrating lymphocytes in primary liver carcinoma. TCRdb analysed the multiplex PCR reads with MiXCR anew, one entry per CDR3 protein. The sample contains 75,000 to 90,000 distinct CDR3 sequences, around 70% of which appear only once. Source material: liver tumor tissue from sampling region 1. Receptors were obtained from a man in his forties with primary liver carcinoma and hepatitis B virus infection. CDR3s include the opening cysteine and the closing phenylalanine or tryptophan. A D gene is named only where the DNA matches it firmly. Expanded clones are given a class, and other clones once, few, many or no size at all.

v_gene	j_gene	abundance	d_gene	CDR3aa	CDR3nt
TRBV19	TRBJ1-5	NA	NA	CASSPYIAAGSQHF	TGTGCCAGTAGTCCTTACATCGCTGCCGGGTCCCAGCATTTT
TRBV10-2	TRBJ2-3	NA	TRBD2	CASKAGGGLDTQYF	TGCGCCAGCAAGGCGGGAGGGGGCTTAGATACGCAGTATTTT
TRBV20-1	TRBJ2-7	NA	NA	CSAPSPRASYEQYF	TGCAGTGCTCCTAGTCCGCGGGCCTCCTACGAGCAGTACTTC
TRBV2	TRBJ2-1	few	TRBD2	CASSTTSGRNEQFF	TGTGCCAGCAGTACGACTAGCGGGAGGAATGAGCAGTTCTTC
TRBV11-2	TRBJ2-7	NA	TRBD2	CANSQGLVGSPIYEQYF	TGTGCCAACAGCCAGGGACTAGTGGGTTCCCCTATCTACGAGCAGTACTTC
TRBV28	TRBJ2-7	NA	TRBD1	CDSSLPGTGAYEQYF	TGTGACAGCAGTTTACCTGGGACAGGGGCCTACGAGCAGTACTTC
TRBV10-3	TRBJ2-1	NA	TRBD2	CAISGGLAGGGGEQFF	TGTGCCATCAGTGGCGGACTAGCGGGAGGAGGAGGTGAGCAGTTCTTC
TRBV12-3/TRBV12-4	TRBJ1-2	NA	NA	CASSLIPGSQIYGYTF	TGTGCCAGCAGTTTAATACCGGGGTCTCAAATCTATGGCTACACCTTC
TRBV7-3	TRBJ2-2	NA	TRBD2	CASSLTRGNNTGELFF	TGTGCCAGCAGCTTAACGCGGGGGAATAACACCGGGGAGCTGTTTTTT
TRBV7-9	TRBJ2-2	many	NA	CASSFNSGELFF	TGTGCCAGCAGCTTTAACAGCGGGGAGCTGTTTTTT
TRBV11-2	TRBJ2-3	NA	NA	CTSIHPGLGRDTQYF	TGTACCAGCATCCATCCGGGACTTGGCAGAGATACGCAGTATTTT
TRBV6-6	TRBJ1-5	NA	NA	CTSSYRVEYSNQPHHF	TGTACCAGCAGTTACCGAGTAGAGTATAGCAATCAGCCCCACCACTTT
TRBV6-1	TRBJ2-4	NA	NA	CASSLTGEAKNIQYF	TGTGCCAGCAGTCTGACCGGGGAGGCCAAAAACATCCAGTACTTC
TRBV29-1	TRBJ2-5	NA	NA	CSVDQTTGETQYF	TGCAGCGTTGACCAGACAACCGGAGAGACCCAGTACTTC
TRBV11-2	TRBJ2-7	medium-sized	TRBD1	CASSLQGTGLREQYF	TGTGCCAGCAGCTTACAAGGGACAGGGCTGCGGGAGCAGTACTTC
TRBV12-3/TRBV12-4	TRBJ2-2	NA	NA	CASSYRNTGELLF	TGTGCCAGCAGCTACAGGAACACCGGGGAGCTGCTCTTT
TRBV10-3	TRBJ2-2	many	NA	CAISGPTGFGELFF	TGTGCCATCAGTGGGCCTACCGGGTTCGGGGAGCTGTTTTTT
TRBV29-1	TRBJ2-3	NA	TRBD1	CSVKTGSRDTHYF	TGCAGCGTTAAGACAGGGAGTAGAGATACGCACTATTTT